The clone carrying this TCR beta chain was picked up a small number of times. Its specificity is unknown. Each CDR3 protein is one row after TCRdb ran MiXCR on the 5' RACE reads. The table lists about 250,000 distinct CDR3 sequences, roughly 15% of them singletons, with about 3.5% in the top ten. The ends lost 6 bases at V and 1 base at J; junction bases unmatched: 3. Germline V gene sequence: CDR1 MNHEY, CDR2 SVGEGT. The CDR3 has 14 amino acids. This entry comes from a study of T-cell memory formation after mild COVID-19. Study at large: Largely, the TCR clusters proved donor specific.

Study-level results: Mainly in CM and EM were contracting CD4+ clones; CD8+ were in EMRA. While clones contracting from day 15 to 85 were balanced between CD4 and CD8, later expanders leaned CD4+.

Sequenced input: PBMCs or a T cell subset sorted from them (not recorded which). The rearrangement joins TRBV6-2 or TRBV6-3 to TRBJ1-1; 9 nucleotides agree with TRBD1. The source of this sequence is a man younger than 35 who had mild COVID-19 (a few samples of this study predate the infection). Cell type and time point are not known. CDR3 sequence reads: CASSEDRGNTEAFF. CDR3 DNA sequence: TGTGCCAGCAGCGAGGACAGGGGGAACACTGAAGCTTTCTTT.